What follows are 8 T cell receptor beta chains derived from one specimen sequenced in a study of shared clonotypes between healthy human individuals (dated by TCRdb to 2020 to 2022). Library generation was performed with the immunoSEQ multiplex PCR assay. What TCRdb holds here is the immuneACCESS table cut down to in-frame rearrangements. Part of the clones is not present; checked against another copy, under half of the missing clones reflect an unresolved V gene, and the others are unexplained. The sample data list about half a million clones, and 65% to 85% of these were observed just once. The ten largest clones add up to about an eighth of the sample. Sample: PBMCs. Source of these receptors: a middle-aged woman in good health. Some clones in this sample may be carry-over from other donors' samples.

The V call is TRBV7-9, the J call TRBJ2-5, with 7 bases that match TRBD1. CDR3 size: 14 residues. V lost 5 bases and J lost 3; bases outside the gene matches: 6. CDR1 is SEHNR and CDR2 is FQNEAQ in the germline V gene (reference sequence). The CDR3 sequence is CASSTWTGEETQYF. The CDR3 DNA reads TGTGCCAGCAGCACATGGACAGGTGAAGAGACCCAGTACTTC.

This clone has more than one count but fewer than ten. The chain is built from TRBV4-2 and TRBJ1-1; tentatively, D is TRBD1 (6 bases). Germline-derived CDR1 and CDR2 are LGHNA and YNFKEQ. V lost 1 base and J lost 6, with 12 bases in between. The CDR3 runs to 14 residues. In DNA form, the CDR3 reads TGTGCCAGCAGCCAAGGGGGGCGGAGACCTGAAGCTTTCTTT. It encodes CASSQGGRRPEAFF.

This clone was recorded at least ten times. This chain uses TRBV6-4 with TRBJ2-1; D might be TRBD2 (6 bases). Trimming removed 0 bases from V and 3 bases from J, with 12 bases in between. The CDR3 runs 16 residues. In germline, CDR1 is MRHNA, CDR2 SNTAGT. DNA for the CDR3: TGTGCCAGCAGTGACTCGGATAGCGGAGACTACAATGAGCAGTTCTTC. It specifies CASSDSDSGDYNEQFF.

The chain links TRBV7-2 to TRBJ2-5; tentative D call: TRBD1 (6 bases). There are 13 residues in the CDR3. Germline CDR1 and CDR2: SGHTA and FQGNSA. The V end was cut by 3 bases, the J end by 5 bases, with 10 bases between. The CDR3 loop reads CASSFNQGETQYF. In DNA, the CDR3 is TGTGCCAGCAGCTTCAACCAGGGGGAGACCCAGTACTTC.

In nucleotides, the CDR3 is TGTGCCAGCAGCTCGACTAGCTGGGTGTACAACAATGAGCAGTTCTTC. It translates to CASSSTSWVYNNEQFF. This chain joins TRBV7-2 and TRBJ2-1, with 7 bases lining up with TRBD2. The junction had 11 bases not matched to a gene; V was cut back by 4 bases and J by 5 bases. In germline, CDR1 is SGHTA, CDR2 FQGNSA. CDR3 size: 16 residues.

A word on this clone: A read error may be the cause here, since a much bigger clone is one base away. The sample holds other DNA sequences that translate to the same CDR3. The chain uses TRBV18 and TRBJ2-2, with 9 bases matching TRBD2. This CDR3 comprises 18 residues. Per germline, CDR1 KGHSH and CDR2 LQKENI. CDR3 residues: CASSPTQVAGVGTGELFF. CDR3 nucleotide sequence: TGTGCCAGCTCTCCCACACAAGTAGCGGGAGTAGGAACCGGTGAGCTGTTTTTT.

The chain combines TRBV11-1 with TRBJ2-1; 11 nucleotides match TRBD1. With V trimmed by 6 bases and J by 5 bases, 9 bases remained unmatched. The CDR3 spans 16 residues. CDR1 and CDR2 from the germline V gene are SGHAT and FQDESV (reference sequence). The CDR3 protein is CASRSAGTGGDNEQFF. As DNA, the CDR3 is TGTGCCAGCAGGAGCGCCGGGACAGGGGGGGACAATGAGCAGTTCTTC.

This clone was seen a handful of times. This rearrangement joins TRBV19 to TRBJ1-5, with D tentatively TRBD1 (5 bases). V dropped 5 bases and J dropped 4 bases, with 12 bases sitting between them. The CDR3 covers 14 residues. CDR1 and CDR2 (germline): LNHDA, SQIVND (reference sequence). For the CDR3, the DNA is TGTGCCAGTAGTCCCCGGGACGGGAATCAGCCCCAGCATTTT. Protein: CASSPRDGNQPQHF.